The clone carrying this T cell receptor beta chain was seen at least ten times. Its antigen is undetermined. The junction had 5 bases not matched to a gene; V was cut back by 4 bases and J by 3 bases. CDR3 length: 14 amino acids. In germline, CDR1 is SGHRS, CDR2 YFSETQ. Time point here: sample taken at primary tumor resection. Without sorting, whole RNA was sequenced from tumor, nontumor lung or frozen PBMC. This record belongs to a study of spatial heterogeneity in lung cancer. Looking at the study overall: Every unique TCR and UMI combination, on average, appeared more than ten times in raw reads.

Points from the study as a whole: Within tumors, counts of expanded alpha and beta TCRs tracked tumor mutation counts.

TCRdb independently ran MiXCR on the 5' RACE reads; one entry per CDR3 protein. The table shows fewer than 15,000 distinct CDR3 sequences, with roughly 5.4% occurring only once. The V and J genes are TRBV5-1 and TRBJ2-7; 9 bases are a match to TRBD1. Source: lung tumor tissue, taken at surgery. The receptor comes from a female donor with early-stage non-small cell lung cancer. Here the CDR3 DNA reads TGCGCCAGCAGCGAACCGGGACAGGGCTACGAGCAGTACTTC. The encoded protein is CASSEPGQGYEQYF.